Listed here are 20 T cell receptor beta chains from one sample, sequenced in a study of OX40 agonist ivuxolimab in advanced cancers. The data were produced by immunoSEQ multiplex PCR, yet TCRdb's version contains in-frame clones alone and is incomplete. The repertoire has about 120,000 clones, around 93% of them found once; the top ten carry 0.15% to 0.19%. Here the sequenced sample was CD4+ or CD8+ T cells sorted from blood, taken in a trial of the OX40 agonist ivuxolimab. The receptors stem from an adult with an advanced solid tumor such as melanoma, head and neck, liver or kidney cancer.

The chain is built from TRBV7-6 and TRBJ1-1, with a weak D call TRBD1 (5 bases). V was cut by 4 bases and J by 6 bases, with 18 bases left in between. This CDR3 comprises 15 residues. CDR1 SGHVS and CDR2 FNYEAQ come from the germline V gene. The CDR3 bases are TGTGCCAGCAGCTCCGGCCCCCCAGGGCTTGCTGAAGCTTTCTTT. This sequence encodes CASSSGPPGLAEAFF.

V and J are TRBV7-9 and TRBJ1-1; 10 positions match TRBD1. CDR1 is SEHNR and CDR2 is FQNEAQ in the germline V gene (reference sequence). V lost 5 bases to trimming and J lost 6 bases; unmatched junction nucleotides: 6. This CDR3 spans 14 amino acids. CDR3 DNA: TGTGCCAGCAGCCTGACAGGGGGCGCGGCTGAAGCTTTCTTT. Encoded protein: CASSLTGGAAEAFF.

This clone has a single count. DNA of the CDR3: TGTGCCAGCAGGAGGACAAGCTCCTACAATGAGCAGTTCTTC. Encoded protein: CASRRTSSYNEQFF. The chain links TRBV28 to TRBJ2-1; weak D call: TRBD1 (5 bases). The V end was cut by 6 bases, the J end by 0 bases, with 9 bases between. The V gene's germline CDR1 is MDHEN and CDR2 SYDVKM. The CDR3 has 14 residues.

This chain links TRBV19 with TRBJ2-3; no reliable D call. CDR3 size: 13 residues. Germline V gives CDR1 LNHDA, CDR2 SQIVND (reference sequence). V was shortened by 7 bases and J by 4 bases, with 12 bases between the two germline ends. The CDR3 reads CASTGRVSDTQYF. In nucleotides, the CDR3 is TGTGCCAGTACAGGTCGTGTGTCAGATACGCAGTATTTT.

The CDR3 DNA is TGTGCCACCAGCAGCCACGGGACAGGGAATTATGGCTACACCTTC. It is translated as CATSSHGTGNYGYTF. The V call is TRBV15, the J call TRBJ1-2; 9 nucleotides match TRBD1. V lost 3 bases to trimming and J lost 5 bases; unmatched junction nucleotides: 7. The germline V gene has CDR1 LNHNV and CDR2 YYDKDF (reference sequence). CDR3 length: 15 residues.

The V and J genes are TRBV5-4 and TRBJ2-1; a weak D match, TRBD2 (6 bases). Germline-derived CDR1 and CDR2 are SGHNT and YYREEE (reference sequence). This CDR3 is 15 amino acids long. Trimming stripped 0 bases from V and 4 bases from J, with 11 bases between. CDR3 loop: CASSLGRAGYNEQFF. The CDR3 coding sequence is TGTGCCAGCAGCTTGGGGAGGGCCGGGTACAATGAGCAGTTCTTC.

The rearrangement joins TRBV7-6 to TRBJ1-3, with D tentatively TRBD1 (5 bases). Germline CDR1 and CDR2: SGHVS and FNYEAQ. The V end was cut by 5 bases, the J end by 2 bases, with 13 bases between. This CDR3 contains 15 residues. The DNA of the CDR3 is TGTGCCAGCAGCATCGGGGACGGCCCTGGAAACACCATATATTTT. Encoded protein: CASSIGDGPGNTIYF.

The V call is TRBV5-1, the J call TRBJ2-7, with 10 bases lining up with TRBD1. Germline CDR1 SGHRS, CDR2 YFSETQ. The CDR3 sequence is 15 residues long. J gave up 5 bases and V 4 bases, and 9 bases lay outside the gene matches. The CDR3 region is CASSRGQGTPDEQYF. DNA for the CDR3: TGCGCCAGCAGCAGGGGACAGGGGACACCTGACGAGCAGTACTTC.

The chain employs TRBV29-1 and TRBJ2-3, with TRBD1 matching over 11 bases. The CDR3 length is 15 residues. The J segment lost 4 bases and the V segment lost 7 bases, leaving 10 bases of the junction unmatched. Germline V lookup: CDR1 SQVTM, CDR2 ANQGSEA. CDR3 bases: TGCAGCGGATCACACCCGGACAGGGGGCCAGATACGCAGTATTTT. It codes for CSGSHPDRGPDTQYF.

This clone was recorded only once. The CDR3 loop is CASSQGGASNEKLFF. The CDR3 DNA sequence: TGTGCCAGCAGTCAGGGGGGGGCCTCGAATGAAAAACTGTTTTTT. The chain couples TRBV28 to TRBJ1-4; 7 nucleotides match TRBD1. Germline V gene data show CDR1 as MDHEN and CDR2 as SYDVKM. With 5 bases clipped from V and 5 bases from J, the junction kept 8 bases outside the gene matches. The CDR3 extends over 15 amino acids. Variable domain in full (rest from reference TRBV28 and TRBJ1-4): DVKVTQSSRYLVKRTGEKVFLECVQDMDHENMFWYRQDPGLGLRLIYFSYDVKMKEKGDIPEGYSVSREKKERFSLILESASTNQTSMYLCASSQGGASNEKLFFGSGTQLSVL.

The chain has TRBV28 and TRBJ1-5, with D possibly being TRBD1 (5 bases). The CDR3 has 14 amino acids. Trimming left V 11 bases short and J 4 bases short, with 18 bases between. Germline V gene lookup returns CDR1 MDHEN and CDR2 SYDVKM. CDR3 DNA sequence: TGTGCCCTGGGGGGGAAACGGAGGAATCAGCCCCAGCATTTT. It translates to CALGGKRRNQPQHF.

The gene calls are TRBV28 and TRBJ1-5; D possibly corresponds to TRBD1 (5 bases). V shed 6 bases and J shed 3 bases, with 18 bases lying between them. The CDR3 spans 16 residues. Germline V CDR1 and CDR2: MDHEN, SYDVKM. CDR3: CASSRMVGLNNQPQHF. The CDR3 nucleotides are TGTGCCAGCAGCCGTATGGTGGGGCTCAACAATCAGCCCCAGCATTTT.

The chain's CDR3 is CASSIGGISYEQYF. The CDR3 DNA reads as TGTGCCAGTAGTATAGGCGGTATCTCCTACGAGCAGTACTTC. This rearrangement joins TRBV19 to TRBJ2-7; the D is unclear. Germline CDR1 LNHDA, CDR2 SQIVND (reference sequence). With 1 base removed from V and 0 bases from J, the gap between germline ends came to 7 bases. The CDR3 length is 14 residues.

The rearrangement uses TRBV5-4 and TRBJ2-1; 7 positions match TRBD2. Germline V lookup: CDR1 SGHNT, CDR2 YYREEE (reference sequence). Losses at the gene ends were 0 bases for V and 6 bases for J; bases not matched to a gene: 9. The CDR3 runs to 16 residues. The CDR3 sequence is CASSLGSRTSPNEQFF. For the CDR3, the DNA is TGTGCCAGCAGCTTGGGTTCTCGGACTAGTCCCAATGAGCAGTTCTTC.

The CDR3 here is CASSQDWSTGELFF. The CDR3 DNA reads TGTGCCAGCAGCCAAGATTGGTCCACCGGGGAGCTGTTTTTT. The rearrangement uses TRBV4-2 and TRBJ2-2; D not resolved. CDR3 length equals 14 residues. Trimming left V 0 bases short and J 4 bases short, with 6 bases between. In germline, CDR1 is LGHNA, CDR2 YNFKEQ.

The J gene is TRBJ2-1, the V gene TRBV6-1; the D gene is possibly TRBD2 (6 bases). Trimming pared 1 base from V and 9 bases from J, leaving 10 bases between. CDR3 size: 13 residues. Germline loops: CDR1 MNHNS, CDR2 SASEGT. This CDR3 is CASSEVTGVEQFF. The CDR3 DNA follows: TGTGCCAGCAGTGAAGTAACGGGAGTTGAGCAGTTCTTC.

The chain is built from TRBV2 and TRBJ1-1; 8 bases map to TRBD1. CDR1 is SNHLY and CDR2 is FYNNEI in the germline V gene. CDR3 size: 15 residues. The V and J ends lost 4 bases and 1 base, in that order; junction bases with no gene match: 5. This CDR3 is CASSVGGTGNTEAFF. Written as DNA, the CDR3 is TGTGCCAGCAGTGTGGGGGGGACAGGGAACACTGAAGCTTTCTTT.

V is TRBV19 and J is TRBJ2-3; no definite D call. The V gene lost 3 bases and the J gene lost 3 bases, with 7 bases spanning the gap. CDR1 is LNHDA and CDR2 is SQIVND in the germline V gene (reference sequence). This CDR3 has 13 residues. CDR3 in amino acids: CASSISRTDTQYF. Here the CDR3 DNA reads TGTGCCAGTAGTATTTCCAGGACAGATACGCAGTATTTT.

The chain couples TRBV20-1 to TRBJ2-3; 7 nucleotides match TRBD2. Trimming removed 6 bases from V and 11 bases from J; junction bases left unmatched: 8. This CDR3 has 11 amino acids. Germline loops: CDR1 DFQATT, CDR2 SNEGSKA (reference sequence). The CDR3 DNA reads TGCAGTGCGGGTGGTCCTAGCGGGCAGTATTTT. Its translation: CSAGGPSGQYF.

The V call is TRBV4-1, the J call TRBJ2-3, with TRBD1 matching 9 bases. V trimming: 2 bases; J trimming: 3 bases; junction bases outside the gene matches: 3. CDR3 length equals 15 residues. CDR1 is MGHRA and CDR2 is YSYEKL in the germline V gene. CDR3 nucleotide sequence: TGCGCCAGCAGCCAAACCGGGACAGGGACAGATACGCAGTATTTT. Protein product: CASSQTGTGTDTQYF.